Below, one TCR beta chain is given with its context. These data belong to a study of tumor-infiltrating lymphocytes in localized non-small cell lung cancer. In the study overall: The cohort mixed smokers and never-smokers, several histologies, and some post-neoadjuvant-chemotherapy samples. From each patient, both tumor and uninvolved lung, non-adjacent to tumor, were sampled.

The CDR3 has 15 residues. Data came from immunoSEQ multiplex PCR; TCRdb stores just in-frame clones and leaves some out. The sample records about 23,000 clones, roughly 73% being singletons. Sample: lung tumor tissue. The sequence was collected from a human donor with non-small cell lung cancer. The chain joins TRBV12-2 to TRBJ1-6; the DNA was not used to check the table's D call, TRBD1. TRBV12-2 is described as a pseudogene. The CDR3 DNA reads as TGTGCAAGTCGCTTAGCTAGGGACAGGGGGCCACCCCTCCACTTT. Translating it yields CASRLARDRGPPLHF.